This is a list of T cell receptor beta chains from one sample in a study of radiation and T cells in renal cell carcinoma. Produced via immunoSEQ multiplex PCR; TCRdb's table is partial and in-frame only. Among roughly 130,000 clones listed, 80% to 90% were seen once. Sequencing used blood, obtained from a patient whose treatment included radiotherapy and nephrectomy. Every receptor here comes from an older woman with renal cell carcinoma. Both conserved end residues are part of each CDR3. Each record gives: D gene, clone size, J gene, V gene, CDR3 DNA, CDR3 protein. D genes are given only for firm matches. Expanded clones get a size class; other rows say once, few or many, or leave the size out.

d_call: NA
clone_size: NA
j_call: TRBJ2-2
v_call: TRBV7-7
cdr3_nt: TGTGCTAGCAGCCGGGACTCATTCACCGGGGAGCTGTTTTTT
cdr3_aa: CASSRDSFTGELFF

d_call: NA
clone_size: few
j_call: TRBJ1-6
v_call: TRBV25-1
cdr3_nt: TGTGCCAGCAATGATTACAAATCACCCCTCCACTTT
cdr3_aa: CASNDYKSPLHF

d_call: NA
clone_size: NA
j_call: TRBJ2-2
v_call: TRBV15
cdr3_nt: TGTGCCACCAGCAGAGATACCGGGGAGCTGTTTTTT
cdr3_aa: CATSRDTGELFF

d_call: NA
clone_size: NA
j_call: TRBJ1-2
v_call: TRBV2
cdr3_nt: TGTGCCAGTTCAATTGGGGTGGACTATGGCTACACCTTC
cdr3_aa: CASSIGVDYGYTF

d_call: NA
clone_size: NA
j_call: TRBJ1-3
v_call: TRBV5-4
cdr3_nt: TGTGCCAGCAGCTTGCGAGGGAGTGGAAACACCATATATTTT
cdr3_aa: CASSLRGSGNTIYF

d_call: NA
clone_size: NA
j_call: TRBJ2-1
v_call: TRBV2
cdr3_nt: TGTGCCAGCGTGGGGCAGAATACTTACCGGGGAGCCTCCTACAATGAGCAGTTCTTC
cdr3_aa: CASVGQNTYRGASYNEQFF

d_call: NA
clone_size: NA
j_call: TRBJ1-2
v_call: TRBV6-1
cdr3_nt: TGTGCCAGCAGCGAAATAGGGCGTCTTGGCTACACCTTC
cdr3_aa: CASSEIGRLGYTF

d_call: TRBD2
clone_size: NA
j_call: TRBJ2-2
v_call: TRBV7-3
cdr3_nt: TGTGCCAGCAGCCCCCGGGGGGACACCGGGGAGCTGTTTTTT
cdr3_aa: CASSPRGDTGELFF

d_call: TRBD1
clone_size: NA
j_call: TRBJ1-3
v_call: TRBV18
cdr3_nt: TGTGCCAGCTCACCGACGGACAGGCCCTCTGGAAACACCATATATTTT
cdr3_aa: CASSPTDRPSGNTIYF

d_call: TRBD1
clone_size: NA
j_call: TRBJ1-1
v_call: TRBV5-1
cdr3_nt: TGCGCCAGCAGCTTGGAAGGACAGGGGGGGCGCGGAGCTTTCTTT
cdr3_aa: CASSLEGQGGRGAFF

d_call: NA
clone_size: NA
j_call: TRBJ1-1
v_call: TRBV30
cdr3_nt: TGTGCCTGGAGTGGGGGTGCGTACACTGAAGCTTTCTTT
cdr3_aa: CAWSGGAYTEAFF

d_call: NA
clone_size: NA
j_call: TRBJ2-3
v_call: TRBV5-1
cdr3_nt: TGCGCCAGCAGCTTGGAGCTAGTTACAGATACGCAGTATTTT
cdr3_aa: CASSLELVTDTQYF

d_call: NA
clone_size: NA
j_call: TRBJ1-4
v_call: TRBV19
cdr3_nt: TGTGCCAGTAGTATTTCGAGGGGGACTAATGAAAAACTGTTTTTT
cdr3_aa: CASSISRGTNEKLFF

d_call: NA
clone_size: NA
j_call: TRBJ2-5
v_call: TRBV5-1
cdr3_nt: TGCGCCAGCAGCTTACTGACGGAGGGGACCCAGTACTTC
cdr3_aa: CASSLLTEGTQYF

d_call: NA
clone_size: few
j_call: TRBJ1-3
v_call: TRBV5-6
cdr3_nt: TGTGCCAGCAGCTTGAGGCAGTTCTCTGGAAACACCATATATTTT
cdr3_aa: CASSLRQFSGNTIYF

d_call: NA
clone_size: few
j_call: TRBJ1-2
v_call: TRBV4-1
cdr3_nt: TGCGCCAGCAGCCAAGAACGAGGGGTGGGTGGCTACACCTTC
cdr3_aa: CASSQERGVGGYTF

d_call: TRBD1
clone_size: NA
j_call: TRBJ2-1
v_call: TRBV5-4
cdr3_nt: TGTGCCAGCACCTTGGGACAGGGTCTTCTCGATGAGCAGTTCTTC
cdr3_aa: CASTLGQGLLDEQFF

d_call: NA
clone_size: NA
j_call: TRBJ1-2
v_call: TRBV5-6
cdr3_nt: TGTGCCAGCAGCGACCGGGATAACTATGGCTACACCTTC
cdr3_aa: CASSDRDNYGYTF

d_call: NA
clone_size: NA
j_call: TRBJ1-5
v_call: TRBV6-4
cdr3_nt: TGTGCCAGCAGTGACCCCCCCCCAGCCCAGCATTTT
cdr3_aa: CASSDPPPAQHF

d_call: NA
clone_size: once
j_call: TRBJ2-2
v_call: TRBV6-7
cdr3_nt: TGTGCCAGCAGTTCCCCGAACGACAGGGACTGCACCGGGGAGCTGTTTTTT
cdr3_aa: CASSSPNDRDCTGELFF

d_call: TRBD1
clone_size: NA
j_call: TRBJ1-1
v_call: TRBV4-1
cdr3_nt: TGCGCCAGCAGCCACTTGGTACCGGGACAGGGGAGAGGAGCTTTCTTT
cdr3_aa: CASSHLVPGQGRGAFF

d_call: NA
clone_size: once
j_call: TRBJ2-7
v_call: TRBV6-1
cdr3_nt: TGTGCCAGCAAAGGGGGGTTCTACGAGCAGTACTTC
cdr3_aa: CASKGGFYEQYF

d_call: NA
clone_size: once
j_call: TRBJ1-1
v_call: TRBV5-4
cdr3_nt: TGTGCCAGCTCGGTTGGCACTGAAGCTTTCTTT
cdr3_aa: CASSVGTEAFF

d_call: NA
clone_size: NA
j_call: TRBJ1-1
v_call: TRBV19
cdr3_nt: TGTGCCAGTGCGGGGGCGATCACTGAAGCTTTCTTT
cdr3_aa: CASAGAITEAFF